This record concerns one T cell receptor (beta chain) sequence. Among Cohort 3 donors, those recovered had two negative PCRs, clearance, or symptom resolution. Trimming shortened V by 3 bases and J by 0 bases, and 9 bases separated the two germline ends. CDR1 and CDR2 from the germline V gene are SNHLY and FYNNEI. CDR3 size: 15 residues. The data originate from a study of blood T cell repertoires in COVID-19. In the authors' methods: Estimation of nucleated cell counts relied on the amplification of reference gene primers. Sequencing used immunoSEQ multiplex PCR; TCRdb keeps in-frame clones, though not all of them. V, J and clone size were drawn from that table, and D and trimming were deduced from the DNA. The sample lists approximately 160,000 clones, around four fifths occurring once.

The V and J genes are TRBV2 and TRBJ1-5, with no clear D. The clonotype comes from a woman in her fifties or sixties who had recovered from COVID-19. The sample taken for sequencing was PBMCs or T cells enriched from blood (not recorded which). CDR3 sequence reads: CASSDPTLSNQPQHF. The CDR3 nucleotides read TGTGCCAGCAGTGATCCGACACTTAGCAATCAGCCCCAGCATTTT.